The next 7 T cell receptor beta chains were all read from a single sample in a study of cytomegalovirus exposure and HLA in healthy donors (dated by TCRdb to between 2016 and 2019). The library relied on the immunoSEQ multiplex PCR assay. The multiplex PCR relied on a mix of 60 forward primers for TCR Vbeta segments and 13 reverse primers for TCR Jbeta segments. Held by TCRdb, this immuneACCESS table contains in-frame sequences only and omits some clones. Under half of the omission traces to an unresolved V gene where checked; the cause of the rest is unknown. The sample has about 120,000 clones on record, 70% to 85% of them singletons. 3.5% to 4.5% of the sample is held by the ten biggest clonotypes. The specimen was PBMCs. The receptors stem from a man in his forties or fifties in good health and CMV-seropositive.

This sequence joins TRBV19 and TRBJ1-6; D may be TRBD1 (6 bases). CDR1 and CDR2 (germline): LNHDA, SQIVND (reference sequence). CDR3 length: 13 residues. Trimming pared 7 bases from V and 9 bases from J, leaving 13 bases between. The CDR3 DNA sequence: TGTGCCAGTAAACAGGGAGGGGGTTCACCCCTCCACTTT. Translation: CASKQGGGSPLHF.

CDR3 sequence: CASSLREDYNSPLHF. The CDR3 coding sequence is TGCGCCAGCAGCTTGAGAGAGGACTATAATTCACCCCTCCACTTT. The genes are TRBV5-1 and TRBJ1-6; no definite D call. Germline CDR1 reads SGHRS; CDR2 reads YFSETQ. This CDR3 has 15 amino acids. The V gene lost 1 base and the J gene lost 3 bases, with 8 bases spanning the gap.

The J gene is TRBJ1-5, the V gene TRBV28; D is undetermined. Per the germline V gene, CDR1 is MDHEN and CDR2 is SYDVKM. This CDR3 region has 11 residues. Trimming removed 6 bases at V and 4 bases at J, with 4 bases between. This CDR3 is CASSPNQPQHF. CDR3 DNA: TGTGCCAGCAGCCCGAATCAGCCCCAGCATTTT.

The V call is TRBV21-1, the J call TRBJ1-6. TRBV21-1 constitutes a pseudogene. CDR3 length equals 18 residues. CDR3 residues: CASSKTKKTSEDNSPLHF. In nucleotides, the CDR3 is TGTGCCAGCAGCAAAACCAAGAAAACCTCGGAGGATAATTCACCCCTCCACTTT.

V gene TRBV7-9 combines with J gene TRBJ2-7; D is uncertain. The CDR3 loop spans 13 amino acids. The ends were cut back, 1 base at V and 3 bases at J, with 7 bases in the middle. Germline CDR1 and CDR2: SEHNR and FQNEAQ (reference sequence). The CDR3 nucleotides are TGTGCCAGCAGCTTAGTTCGCGGCTACGAGCAGTACTTC. Residues: CASSLVRGYEQYF. The full variable domain, rest sourced from reference TRBV7-9 and TRBJ2-7, is DTGVSQNPRHKITKRGQNVTFRCDPISEHNRLYWYRQTLGQGPEFLTYFQNEAQLEKSRLLSDRFSAERPKGSFSTLEIQRTEQGDSAMYLCASSLVRGYEQYFGPGTRLTVT.

This clone was seen more than once but under ten times. V usage is TRBV6-6 and J usage is TRBJ2-7; D may be TRBD1 (6 bases). The V gene's germline CDR1 is MNHNY and CDR2 SVGAGI (reference sequence). Trimming removed 4 bases at V and 3 bases at J, with 7 bases between. The CDR3 runs to 12 residues. CDR3 sequence reads: CASSSRGYEQYF. DNA of the CDR3: TGTGCCAGCAGTTCCAGGGGCTACGAGCAGTACTTC.

The chain combines TRBV27 with TRBJ2-3; 15 bases line up with TRBD2. V lost 5 bases to trimming and J lost 6 bases; unmatched junction nucleotides: 9. The germline CDR1 and CDR2 sequences are MNHEY and SMNVEV (reference sequence). The CDR3 has 17 amino acids. Here the CDR3 reads CASSKRGLAGGRDTQYF. The CDR3 nucleotides read TGTGCCAGCAGTAAACGGGGACTAGCGGGAGGTAGGGATACGCAGTATTTT.